The TCR beta chain described here comes from a study of shared clonotypes between healthy human individuals. Germline CDR1 LGHNA, CDR2 YSLEER. V gave up 2 bases and J gave up 2 bases, with 12 bases separating them. This CDR3 is built from 15 residues. Only in-frame clones appear in the TCRdb table, and some are missing; sequencing was by immunoSEQ multiplex PCR. The sample has a few million clones, 90% to 96% seen once; the top ten hold around 0.13%. The source material was naive CD4+ T cells sorted from blood. Subset described: CD45RA+ positively selected. This TCR was recovered from a man aged 18 to 30 in good health. V usage is TRBV4-3 and J usage is TRBJ2-5; D possibly corresponds to TRBD1 (5 bases). For the CDR3, the DNA is TGCGCCAGCAGCCAACAAAAAGGGGTGCAAGAGACCCAGTACTTC. The encoded protein is CASSQQKGVQETQYF.